The present T cell receptor (beta chain) was sequenced within a study of control samples from healthy donors and cancer patients. The CDR3 spans 15 residues. V shed 7 bases and J shed 4 bases, with 18 bases lying between them. The germline gives CDR1 MNHEY, CDR2 SVGAGI. Some clones are missing from TCRdb's copy, which holds only in-frame ones; the method was immunoSEQ multiplex PCR. This table has 100,000 to 150,000 clones, around 90% appearing once. This clone has only a few counts. Sample: blood. The genes are TRBV6-5 and TRBJ2-3; possibly TRBD1 for D (5 bases). The receptor was derived from a man aged 40-50 years in good health. The CDR3 sequence is CASTAPGLDADTQYF. Written as DNA, the CDR3 is TGTGCCAGCACCGCCCCAGGGTTGGATGCAGATACGCAGTATTTT.